Here is one T cell receptor (beta chain) with its context. Using a J-beta primer mix together with a sample-barcoded 5' primer, a second PCR was run for roughly 6 to 12 cycles. MiXCR was run by TCRdb on the 5' RACE reads, yielding one entry per CDR3 protein. The sample records roughly 800,000 distinct CDR3 sequences, around 34% being singletons. This CDR3 contains 14 residues. The germline CDR1 and CDR2 sequences are DFQATT and SNEGSKA (reference sequence). The J segment lost 7 bases and the V segment lost 5 bases, leaving 13 bases of the junction unmatched. This entry is derived from a study of blood T cells in healthy people across ages.

The chain has TRBV20-1 and TRBJ1-1; TRBD1 matches at 7 bases. The sample taken for sequencing was blood. The receptor was isolated from a man between 18 and 29 years old in good health. CDR3 amino acids: CSAQTGVGGNEAFF. The CDR3 region has the DNA TGCAGTGCTCAAACAGGGGTTGGGGGTAATGAAGCTTTCTTT.